The 32 T cell receptor beta chains reported below all come from one sample, sequenced in a study of OX40 agonist ivuxolimab in advanced cancers. Assay: immunoSEQ multiplex PCR; the TCRdb copy retains only in-frame clones and omits some. The sample holds about 67,000 clones; 65% to 85% are singletons and the top ten take 8.2%. Source: CD4+ or CD8+ T cells sorted from blood, taken in a trial of the OX40 agonist ivuxolimab. These receptors originate from an adult with an advanced solid tumor such as melanoma, head and neck, liver or kidney cancer.

The chain joins TRBV30 to TRBJ1-2, with 8 bases that match TRBD1. CDR1 is GTSNPN and CDR2 is SVGIG in the germline V gene (reference sequence). The V and J ends lost 4 bases and 3 bases, in that order; junction bases with no gene match: 7. The CDR3 has 14 residues. Here the CDR3 DNA reads TGTGCCTGGAAGGGGGGCAGGGGGCACTATGGCTACACCTTC. It specifies CAWKGGRGHYGYTF.

V gene TRBV7-3 combines with J gene TRBJ1-1; perhaps TRBD1 as D (6 bases). Trimming cost V 5 bases and J 4 bases, with 17 bases left between them. CDR1 is SGHTA and CDR2 is FQGTGA in the germline V gene. CDR3 length equals 15 residues. The CDR3 reads CASSPQGQGSTEAFF. The CDR3 DNA is TGTGCCAGCAGCCCGCAGGGGCAGGGTAGCACTGAAGCTTTCTTT.

The chain recombines TRBV28 with TRBJ1-2; 9 bases fit TRBD1. Unmatched junction bases numbered 10, after V lost 10 bases and J lost 7 bases. The CDR3 is 13 amino acids. The V gene's germline CDR1 is MDHEN and CDR2 SYDVKM. CDR3 DNA sequence: TGTGCCATACGACAGGGGGAAGCTGTTGGCTACACCTTC. Its protein product is CAIRQGEAVGYTF.

The chain is built from TRBV5-1 and TRBJ1-3; D is undetermined. The CDR3 has 16 amino acids. V was shortened by 0 bases and J by 0 bases, with 10 bases between the two germline ends. The germline V gene has CDR1 SGHRS and CDR2 YFSETQ. CDR3 DNA: TGCGCCAGCAGCTTGGAAGGGCTTCGCTCTGGAAACACCATATATTTT. Translation gives CASSLEGLRSGNTIYF. The variable domain in full, completed from reference TRBV5-1 and TRBJ1-3, reads KAGVTQTPRYLIKTRGQQVTLSCSPISGHRSVSWYQQTPGQGLQFLFEYFSETQRNKGNFPGRFSGRQFSNSRSEMNVSTLELGDSALYLCASSLEGLRSGNTIYFGEGSWLTVV.

This chain uses TRBV18 with TRBJ1-5; 7 bases align to TRBD1. Germline V gene sequence: CDR1 KGHSH, CDR2 LQKENI. This CDR3 region has 14 residues. V lost 3 bases and J lost 5; bases outside the gene matches: 4. The CDR3 sequence: CASSPSGQDQPQHF. Written as DNA, the CDR3 is TGTGCCAGCTCACCGAGCGGACAGGATCAGCCCCAGCATTTT.

V usage is TRBV4-1 and J usage is TRBJ2-6, with 8 nucleotides matching TRBD1. Germline values: CDR1 MGHRA, CDR2 YSYEKL. This CDR3 spans 19 amino acids. V lost 4 bases to trimming and J lost 1 base; unmatched junction nucleotides: 12. DNA for the CDR3: TGCGCCAGCAGCCGAGGAAAGACAGGGGCAATTTCTGGGGCCAACGTCCTGACTTTC. It encodes CASSRGKTGAISGANVLTF.

This clone was detected once. This sequence joins TRBV4-1 and TRBJ1-2; possibly TRBD1 for D (6 bases). CDR3 length: 16 residues. The V and J ends lost 3 bases and 2 bases respectively, with 16 bases between them. Per the germline V gene, CDR1 is MGHRA and CDR2 is YSYEKL. The CDR3 nucleotides read TGCGCCAGCAGCCACGTAGACAGGTGGTTAAACTATGGCTACACCTTC. This sequence encodes CASSHVDRWLNYGYTF.

The chain employs TRBV6-1 and TRBJ1-5; D is uncertain. The V end was cut by 2 bases, the J end by 1 base, with 6 bases between. The CDR3 runs to 14 residues. From germline, CDR1 is MNHNS and CDR2 SASEGT. CDR3 nucleotide sequence: TGTGCCAGCAGTGAACAGCTCAGCAATCAGCCCCAGCATTTT. This codes for CASSEQLSNQPQHF.

V gene TRBV18 combines with J gene TRBJ2-3; 7 positions agree with TRBD2. The germline gives CDR1 KGHSH, CDR2 LQKENI. The CDR3 consists of 15 residues. The ends lost 1 base at V and 4 bases at J; junction bases unmatched: 5. CDR3 in DNA: TGTGCCAGCTCACCACGGGAGGGGAGTGCAGATACGCAGTATTTT. This sequence encodes CASSPREGSADTQYF.

V gene TRBV5-6 combines with J gene TRBJ2-1; 9 bases match TRBD2. V trimming: 3 bases; J trimming: 8 bases; junction bases outside the gene matches: 9. The CDR3 has 15 amino acids. In germline, CDR1 is SGHDT, CDR2 YYEEEE. The CDR3 reads CASSSSGGLGDEQFF. CDR3 DNA: TGTGCCAGCAGCTCCAGCGGGGGGCTTGGGGATGAGCAGTTCTTC.

This clone has only a few counts. This chain uses TRBV7-9 with TRBJ1-1; 7 bases fit TRBD1. The CDR3 is 12 residues long. Germline lookup yields CDR1 SEHNR and CDR2 FQNEAQ (reference sequence). The V and J ends lost 5 bases and 7 bases, in that order; junction bases with no gene match: 4. The CDR3 region is CASSQRDSEAFF. CDR3 nucleotides: TGTGCCAGCAGCCAAAGGGACAGTGAAGCTTTCTTT. Full variable domain (remainder filled in from reference TRBV7-9 and TRBJ1-1): DTGVSQNPRHKITKRGQNVTFRCDPISEHNRLYWYRQTLGQGPEFLTYFQNEAQLEKSRLLSDRFSAERPKGSFSTLEIQRTEQGDSAMYLCASSQRDSEAFFGQGTRLTVV.

The chain employs TRBV27 and TRBJ1-1, with 7 bases identical to TRBD1. The germline gives CDR1 MNHEY, CDR2 SMNVEV (reference sequence). This CDR3 is built from 16 residues. Losses at the gene ends were 0 bases for V and 4 bases for J; bases not matched to a gene: 8. The CDR3 nucleotides read TGTGCCAGCAGTTTATCTGGAGGGGGCTGGGGCACTGAAGCTTTCTTT. This codes for CASSLSGGGWGTEAFF.

The V and J genes are TRBV11-2 and TRBJ2-1; 9 bases are shared with TRBD2. CDR1 and CDR2 (germline): SGHAT, FQNNGV. The V and J ends lost 0 bases and 6 bases, in that order; junction bases with no gene match: 6. There are 16 residues in the CDR3. The CDR3 here is CASSLDISGSINEQFF. CDR3 nucleotides: TGTGCCAGCAGCTTAGATATTAGCGGGAGTATCAATGAGCAGTTCTTC.

The chain employs TRBV6-5 and TRBJ2-3; D remains ambiguous. Trimming removed 5 bases at V and 2 bases at J, with 2 bases between. The CDR3 is 11 residues long. Germline CDR1 MNHEY, CDR2 SVGAGI. The CDR3 loop is CASSITDTQYF. DNA of the CDR3: TGTGCCAGCAGTATCACAGATACGCAGTATTTT.

This clone appeared once. The chain combines TRBV18 with TRBJ2-2, with 8 nucleotides matching TRBD1. Germline V gives CDR1 KGHSH, CDR2 LQKENI. This CDR3 has 15 amino acids. With V trimmed by 5 bases and J by 1 base, 3 bases remained unmatched. In nucleotides, the CDR3 is TGTGCCAGCTCATCAGGGACAGGGAACACCGGGGAGCTGTTTTTT. Residues: CASSSGTGNTGELFF.

This chain links TRBV28 with TRBJ1-3, with TRBD1 identical over 8 bases. Germline assignment: CDR1 MDHEN and CDR2 SYDVKM. The length of the CDR3 is 17 residues. Unmatched junction bases numbered 8, after V lost 0 bases and J lost 4 bases. The CDR3 is CASSLWGWTGIGNTIYF. The DNA for the CDR3 is TGTGCCAGCAGTTTATGGGGGTGGACAGGGATCGGAAACACCATATATTTT.

This clone was counted once. This sequence joins TRBV7-2 and TRBJ1-3; D ambiguous. V lost 1 base and J 4 bases, leaving 14 bases between the germline ends. The V gene's germline CDR1 is SGHTA and CDR2 FQGNSA. The CDR3 consists of 16 residues. CDR3 loop: CASSLVVPGPGNTIYF. The CDR3 DNA follows: TGTGCCAGCAGCTTAGTAGTCCCGGGTCCCGGAAACACCATATATTTT.

The J gene is TRBJ2-3, the V gene TRBV7-3; D is uncertain. The germline V gene encodes CDR1 SGHTA and CDR2 FQGTGA. This CDR3 contains 15 residues. V dropped 1 base and J dropped 2 bases, with 10 bases sitting between them. CDR3: CASSLKGLNTDTQYF. CDR3 coding DNA: TGTGCCAGCAGCTTAAAGGGTCTGAACACAGATACGCAGTATTTT.

The rearrangement joins TRBV4-3 to TRBJ1-5; D is unresolved. The CDR3 contains 15 residues. Germline CDR1 and CDR2: LGHNA and YSLEER. The V and J ends lost 0 bases and 7 bases respectively, with 13 bases between them. The CDR3 sequence: CASSQDPLGTQPQHF. CDR3 nucleotides: TGCGCCAGCAGCCAAGATCCGTTAGGTACCCAGCCCCAGCATTTT.

V is TRBV2 and J is TRBJ1-4; 8 nucleotides match TRBD1. The CDR3 is made up of 17 amino acids. V lost 6 bases and J lost 0; bases outside the gene matches: 9. From germline, CDR1 is SNHLY and CDR2 FYNNEI. CDR3 DNA: TGTGCCAGCAGCGGACAGGGAAAATTTGCAACTAATGAAAAACTGTTTTTT. It translates to CASSGQGKFATNEKLFF.

V gene TRBV29-1 combines with J gene TRBJ2-3, with TRBD1 matching over 10 bases. The junction had 5 bases not matched to a gene; V was cut back by 1 base and J by 7 bases. CDR1 and CDR2 from the germline V gene are SQVTM and ANQGSEA. The CDR3 extends over 14 amino acids. CDR3: CSVEGTGGKNTQYF. The CDR3 DNA follows: TGCAGCGTTGAAGGGACAGGGGGAAAAAATACGCAGTATTTT.

The sample holds a few counts of this clone. The chain combines TRBV19 with TRBJ1-3; D remains unclear. Trimming took 4 bases from V and 0 from J, leaving 7 bases between them. Per the germline V gene, CDR1 is LNHDA and CDR2 is SQIVND (reference sequence). The CDR3 has 14 residues. CDR3 bases: TGTGCCAGTAGTACCCTAAACTCTGGAAACACCATATATTTT. It encodes CASSTLNSGNTIYF.

CDR3 DNA: TGTGCCAGCAGCCCGGGGACAGGGGGAAGGACAGATACGCAGTATTTT. This gives the protein CASSPGTGGRTDTQYF. This sequence joins TRBV11-3 and TRBJ2-3; 11 nucleotides agree with TRBD1. The trim removed 5 bases at V and 3 bases at J, leaving 7 bases unmatched. The CDR3 contains 16 residues. Germline CDR1 reads SGHNT; CDR2 reads YENEEA.

The chain combines TRBV2 with TRBJ1-1, with D unresolved. This CDR3 spans 15 amino acids. Germline lookup yields CDR1 SNHLY and CDR2 FYNNEI. The germline V and J ends were trimmed by 6 bases and 4 bases, with 18 bases remaining between them. CDR3 sequence: CASRPGLGIGTEAFF. CDR3 nucleotides: TGTGCCAGCAGGCCGGGGTTGGGGATAGGCACTGAAGCTTTCTTT. Complete variable domain (other parts from reference TRBV2 and TRBJ1-1): EPEVTQTPSHQVTQMGQEVILRCVPISNHLYFYWYRQILGQKVEFLVSFYNNEISEKSEIFDDQFSVERPDGSNFTLKIRSTKLEDSAMYFCASRPGLGIGTEAFFGQGTRLTVV.

V gene TRBV5-6 combines with J gene TRBJ1-3; tentatively, D is TRBD1 (5 bases). V lost 3 bases, J lost 0 bases, and 13 bases lay in between. The CDR3 has 16 residues. Germline V CDR1 and CDR2: SGHDT, YYEEEE. CDR3 sequence (DNA): TGTGCCAGCAGCTGGGGGGGACTGAACTCTGGAAACACCATATATTTT. Protein sequence: CASSWGGLNSGNTIYF.

The chain is built from TRBV7-9 and TRBJ1-1; D is uncertain. The CDR3 sequence is 13 residues long. Germline V lookup: CDR1 SEHNR, CDR2 FQNEAQ (reference sequence). Trimming took off 1 base at V and 4 bases at J, with 7 bases between the two ends. Here the CDR3 DNA reads TGTGCCAGCAGCTTAGACCAAGGCACTGAAGCTTTCTTT. Translated, it gives CASSLDQGTEAFF.

This clone appeared once. The chain has TRBV9 and TRBJ2-1; TRBD1 matches at 9 bases. The CDR3 runs to 20 residues. J gave up 1 base and V 4 bases, and 18 bases lay outside the gene matches. Per the germline V gene, CDR1 is SGDLS and CDR2 is YYNGEE. The CDR3 here is CASSSRNRTGDMRSYNEQFF. CDR3 in DNA: TGTGCCAGCAGCTCCAGAAATCGGACAGGGGATATGAGGTCCTACAATGAGCAGTTCTTC.

The gene calls are TRBV5-6 and TRBJ2-7; TRBD1 aligns across 11 bases. J was trimmed by 5 bases and V by 3 bases; bases with no gene match: 4. CDR3 length equals 14 residues. Looked up from germline, CDR1 is SGHDT and CDR2 is YYEEEE. CDR3 amino acids: CASSSWTGGNEQYV. In DNA, the CDR3 is TGTGCCAGCAGCTCGTGGACAGGGGGCAACGAGCAGTACGTC.

The genes are TRBV20-1 and TRBJ2-3; D remains unclear. Trimming removed 7 bases at V and 5 bases at J, with 7 bases between. Per the germline V gene, CDR1 is DFQATT and CDR2 is SNEGSKA (reference sequence). The CDR3 has 10 amino acids. CDR3 coding DNA: TGCAGTGGGGTCCGAGATACGCAGTATTTT. It encodes CSGVRDTQYF.

The chain couples TRBV28 to TRBJ2-5, with D unresolved. The CDR3 is 15 amino acids. Trimming took off 5 bases at V and 1 base at J, with 14 bases between the two ends. CDR1 and CDR2 (germline): MDHEN, SYDVKM. The CDR3, as DNA: TGTGCCAGCAGTACGCGCGACACTTCCCAAGAGACCCAGTACTTC. The encoded protein is CASSTRDTSQETQYF.

The genes are TRBV28 and TRBJ1-1; D uncertain. This CDR3 comprises 17 residues. Germline CDR1 MDHEN, CDR2 SYDVKM. Trimming took off 5 bases at V and 1 base at J, with 20 bases between the two ends. CDR3 amino acids: CASSLFPLRTGNTEAFF. DNA of the CDR3: TGTGCCAGCAGTCTATTCCCCTTAAGGACGGGGAACACTGAAGCTTTCTTT.

V usage is TRBV9 and J usage is TRBJ2-1, with TRBD2 matching over 7 bases. CDR3 length equals 16 residues. V shed 0 bases, J shed 0 bases, and the junction held 3 bases outside the gene matches. Germline V gene sequence: CDR1 SGDLS, CDR2 YYNGEE. The CDR3 bases are TGTGCCAGCAGCGTAGAGGGAGGGATCTCCTACAATGAGCAGTTCTTC. Amino acids: CASSVEGGISYNEQFF.